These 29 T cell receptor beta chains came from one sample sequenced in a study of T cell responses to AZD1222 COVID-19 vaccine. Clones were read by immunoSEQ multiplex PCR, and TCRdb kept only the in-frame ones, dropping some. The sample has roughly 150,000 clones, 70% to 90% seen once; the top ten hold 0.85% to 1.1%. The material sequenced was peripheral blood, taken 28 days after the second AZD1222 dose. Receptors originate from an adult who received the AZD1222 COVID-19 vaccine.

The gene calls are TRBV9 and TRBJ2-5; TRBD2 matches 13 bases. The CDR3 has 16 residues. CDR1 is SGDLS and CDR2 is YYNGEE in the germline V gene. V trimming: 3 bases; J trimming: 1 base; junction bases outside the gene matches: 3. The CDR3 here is CASSGTSGGAQETQYF. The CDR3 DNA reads TGTGCCAGCAGCGGAACTAGCGGGGGGGCCCAAGAGACCCAGTACTTC.

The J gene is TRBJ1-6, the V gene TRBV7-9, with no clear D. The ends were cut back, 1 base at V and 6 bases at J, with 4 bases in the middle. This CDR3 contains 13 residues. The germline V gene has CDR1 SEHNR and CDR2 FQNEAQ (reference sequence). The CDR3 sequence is CASSLESNSPLHF. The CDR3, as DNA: TGTGCCAGCAGCTTAGAGAGTAATTCACCCCTCCACTTT.

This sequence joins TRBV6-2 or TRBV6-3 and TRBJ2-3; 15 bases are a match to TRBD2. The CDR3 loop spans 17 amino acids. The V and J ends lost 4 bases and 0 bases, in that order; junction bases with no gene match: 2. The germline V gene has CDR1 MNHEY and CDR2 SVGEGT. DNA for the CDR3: TGTGCCAGCAGTTTCGGGACTAGCGGGGGGAGCACAGATACGCAGTATTTT. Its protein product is CASSFGTSGGSTDTQYF.

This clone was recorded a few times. DNA of the CDR3: TGCGCCAGCGGGACAGGGGTTTTTGACTACACCTTC. Amino acids: CASGTGVFDYTF. V is TRBV10-2 and J is TRBJ1-2, with TRBD1 identical over 10 bases. This CDR3 spans 12 amino acids. Germline V lookup: CDR1 WSHSY, CDR2 SAAADI. The trim removed 8 bases at V and 10 bases at J, leaving 7 bases unmatched.

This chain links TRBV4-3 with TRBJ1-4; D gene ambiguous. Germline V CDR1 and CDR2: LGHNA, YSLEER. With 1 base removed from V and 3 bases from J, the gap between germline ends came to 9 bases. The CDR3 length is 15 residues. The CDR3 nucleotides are TGCGCCAGCAGCCAAGGGACGGGCTCTAATGAAAAACTGTTTTTT. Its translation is CASSQGTGSNEKLFF.

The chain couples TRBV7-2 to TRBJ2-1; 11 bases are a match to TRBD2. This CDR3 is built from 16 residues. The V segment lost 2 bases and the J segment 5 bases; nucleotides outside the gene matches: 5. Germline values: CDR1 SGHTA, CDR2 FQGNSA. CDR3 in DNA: TGTGCCAGCAGCTTACTAGCGGGGGGCGCACACAATGAGCAGTTCTTC. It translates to CASSLLAGGAHNEQFF.

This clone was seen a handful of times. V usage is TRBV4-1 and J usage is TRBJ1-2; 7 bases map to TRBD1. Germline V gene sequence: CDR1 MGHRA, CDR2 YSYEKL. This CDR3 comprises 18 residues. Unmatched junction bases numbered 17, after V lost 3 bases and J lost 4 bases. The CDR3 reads CASSHILKRDRDFYGYTF. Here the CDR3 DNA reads TGCGCCAGCAGCCATATCTTGAAGAGGGACAGAGACTTCTATGGCTACACCTTC.

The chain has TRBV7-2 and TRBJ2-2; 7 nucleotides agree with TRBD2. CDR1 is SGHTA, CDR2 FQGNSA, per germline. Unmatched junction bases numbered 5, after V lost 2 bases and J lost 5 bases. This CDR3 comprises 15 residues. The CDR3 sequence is CASSLTAGRTGELFF. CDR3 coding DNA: TGTGCCAGCAGCTTAACCGCCGGGAGGACCGGGGAGCTGTTTTTT.

CDR3 in DNA: TGTGCCAGCAGCTTAGGACTAGTGAGCGAGACCCAGTACTTC. It encodes CASSLGLVSETQYF. V is TRBV7-6 and J is TRBJ2-5; a possible D gene is TRBD2 (6 bases). Germline loops: CDR1 SGHVS, CDR2 FNYEAQ. V lost 1 base and J lost 5, with 11 bases in between. This CDR3 is built from 14 residues.

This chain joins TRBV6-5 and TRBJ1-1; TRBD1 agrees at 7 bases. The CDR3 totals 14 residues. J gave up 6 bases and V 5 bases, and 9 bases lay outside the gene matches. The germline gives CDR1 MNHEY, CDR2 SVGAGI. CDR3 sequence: CASSLQGISAEAFF. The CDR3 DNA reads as TGTGCCAGCAGTCTACAGGGGATCTCGGCTGAAGCTTTCTTT.

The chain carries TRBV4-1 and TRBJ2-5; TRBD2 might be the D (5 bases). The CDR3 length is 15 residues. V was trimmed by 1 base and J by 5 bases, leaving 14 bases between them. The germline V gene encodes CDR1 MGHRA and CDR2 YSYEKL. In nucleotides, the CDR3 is TGCGCCAGCAGCCAAGTAAAAGGCGCGGGTGAGACCCAGTACTTC. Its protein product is CASSQVKGAGETQYF.

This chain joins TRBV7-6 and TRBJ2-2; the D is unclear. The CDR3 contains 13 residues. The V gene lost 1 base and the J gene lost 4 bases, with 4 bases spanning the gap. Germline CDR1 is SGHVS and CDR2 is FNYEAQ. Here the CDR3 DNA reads TGTGCCAGCAGCTTAGAAAGCACCGGGGAGCTGTTTTTT. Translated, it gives CASSLESTGELFF.

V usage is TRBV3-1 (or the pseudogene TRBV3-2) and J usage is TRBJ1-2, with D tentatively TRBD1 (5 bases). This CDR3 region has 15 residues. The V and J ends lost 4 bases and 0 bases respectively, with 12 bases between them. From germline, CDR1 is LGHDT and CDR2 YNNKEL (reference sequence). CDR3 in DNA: TGTGCCAGCAGCCGGACGGACACTACTAACTATGGCTACACCTTC. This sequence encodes CASSRTDTTNYGYTF.

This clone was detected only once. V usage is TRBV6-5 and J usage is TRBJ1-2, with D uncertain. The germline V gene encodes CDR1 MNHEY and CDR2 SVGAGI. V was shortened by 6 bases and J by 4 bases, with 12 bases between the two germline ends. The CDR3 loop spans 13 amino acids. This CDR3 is CASSPTPSYGYTF. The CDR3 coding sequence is TGTGCCAGCAGCCCGACACCCTCCTATGGCTACACCTTC.

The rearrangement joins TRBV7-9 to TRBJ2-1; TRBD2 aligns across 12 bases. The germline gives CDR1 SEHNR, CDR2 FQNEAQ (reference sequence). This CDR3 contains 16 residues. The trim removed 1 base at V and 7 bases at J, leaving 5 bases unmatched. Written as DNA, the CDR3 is TGTGCCAGCAGCTTAGTCGGGCTAGCGGGGGGGAATGAGCAGTTCTTC. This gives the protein CASSLVGLAGGNEQFF.

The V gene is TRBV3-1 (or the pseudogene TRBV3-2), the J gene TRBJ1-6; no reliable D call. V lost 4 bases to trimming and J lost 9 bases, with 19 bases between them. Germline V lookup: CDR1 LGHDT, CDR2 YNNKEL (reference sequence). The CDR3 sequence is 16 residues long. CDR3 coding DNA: TGTGCCAGCAGCCCGGTCGCGGGGAGGTCAAGTTCACCCCTCCACTTT. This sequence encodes CASSPVAGRSSSPLHF.

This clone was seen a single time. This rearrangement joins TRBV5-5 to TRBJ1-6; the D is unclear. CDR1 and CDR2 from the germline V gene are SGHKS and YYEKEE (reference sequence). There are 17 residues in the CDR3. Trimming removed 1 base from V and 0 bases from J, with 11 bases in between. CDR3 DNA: TGTGCCAGCAGCTTGTACACCAAGAGCTCCTATAATTCACCCCTCCACTTT. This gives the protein CASSLYTKSSYNSPLHF.

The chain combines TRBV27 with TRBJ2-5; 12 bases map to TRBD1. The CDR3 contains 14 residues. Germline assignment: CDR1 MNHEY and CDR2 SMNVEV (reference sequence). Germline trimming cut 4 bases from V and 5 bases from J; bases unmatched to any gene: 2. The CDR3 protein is CASSWDRGLETQYF. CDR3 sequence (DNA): TGTGCCAGCAGTTGGGACAGGGGGCTTGAGACCCAGTACTTC.

In nucleotides, the CDR3 is TGCGCCAGCAGCTCCCACGGGAGCTCTGGAAACACCATATATTTT. Amino acid sequence: CASSSHGSSGNTIYF. The chain has TRBV5-1 and TRBJ1-3; D remains unclear. Trimming took 3 bases from V and 0 from J, leaving 10 bases between them. CDR1 and CDR2 from the germline V gene are SGHRS and YFSETQ. CDR3 length: 15 residues.

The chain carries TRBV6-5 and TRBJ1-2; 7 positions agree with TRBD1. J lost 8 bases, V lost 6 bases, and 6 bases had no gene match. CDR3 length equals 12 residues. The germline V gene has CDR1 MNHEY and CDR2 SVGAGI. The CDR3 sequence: CASRHRGGGYTF. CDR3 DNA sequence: TGTGCCAGCAGGCACAGGGGCGGCGGCTACACCTTC.

CDR3 coding DNA: TGCGCCAGCAGCCTTGGGGTTGGTGGCAATCAGCCCCAGCATTTT. This sequence encodes CASSLGVGGNQPQHF. The V and J genes are TRBV4-3 and TRBJ1-5, with D hard to call. The CDR3 has 15 amino acids. Trimming took off 4 bases at V and 2 bases at J, with 12 bases between the two ends. Germline values: CDR1 LGHNA, CDR2 YSLEER.

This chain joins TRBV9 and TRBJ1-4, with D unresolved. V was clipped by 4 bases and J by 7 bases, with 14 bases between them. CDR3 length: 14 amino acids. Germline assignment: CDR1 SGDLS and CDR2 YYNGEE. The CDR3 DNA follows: TGTGCCAGCAGCCCGGGGAGATTGGGTGAAAAACTGTTTTTT. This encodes CASSPGRLGEKLFF.

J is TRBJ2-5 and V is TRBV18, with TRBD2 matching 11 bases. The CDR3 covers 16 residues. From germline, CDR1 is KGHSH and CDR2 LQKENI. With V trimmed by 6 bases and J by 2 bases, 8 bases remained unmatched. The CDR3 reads CASSRQRLAGQETQYF. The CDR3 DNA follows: TGTGCCAGCTCCCGACAGCGACTAGCGGGGCAAGAGACCCAGTACTTC.

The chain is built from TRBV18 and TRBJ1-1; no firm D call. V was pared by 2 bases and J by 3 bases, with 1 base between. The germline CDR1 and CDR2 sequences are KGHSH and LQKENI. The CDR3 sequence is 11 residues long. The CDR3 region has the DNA TGTGCCAGCTCACCAGACACTGAAGCTTTCTTT. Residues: CASSPDTEAFF.

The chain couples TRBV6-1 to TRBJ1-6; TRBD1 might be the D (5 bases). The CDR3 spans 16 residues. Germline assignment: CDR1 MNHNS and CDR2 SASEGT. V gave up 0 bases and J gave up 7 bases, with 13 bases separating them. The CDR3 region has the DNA TGTGCCAGCAGTGAAGCGGGACTGAGACACAATTCACCCCTCCACTTT. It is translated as CASSEAGLRHNSPLHF.

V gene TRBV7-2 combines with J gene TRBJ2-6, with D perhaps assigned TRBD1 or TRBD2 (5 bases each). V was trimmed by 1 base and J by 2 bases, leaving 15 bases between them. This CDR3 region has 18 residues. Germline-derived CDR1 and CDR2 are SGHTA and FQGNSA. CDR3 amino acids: CASSLEVYGGAGANVLTF. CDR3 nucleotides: TGTGCCAGCAGCTTAGAGGTTTATGGGGGAGCTGGGGCCAACGTCCTGACTTTC.

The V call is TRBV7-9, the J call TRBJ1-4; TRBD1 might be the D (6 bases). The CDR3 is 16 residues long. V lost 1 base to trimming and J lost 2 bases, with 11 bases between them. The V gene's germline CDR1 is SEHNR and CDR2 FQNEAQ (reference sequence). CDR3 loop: CASSLGQGRTNEKLFF. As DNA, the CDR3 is TGTGCCAGCAGCTTAGGGCAGGGGCGGACTAATGAAAAACTGTTTTTT.

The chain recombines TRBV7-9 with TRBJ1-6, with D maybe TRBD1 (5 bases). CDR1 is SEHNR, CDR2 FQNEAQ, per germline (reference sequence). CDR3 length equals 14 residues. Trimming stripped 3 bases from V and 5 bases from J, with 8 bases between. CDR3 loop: CASSFMGDNSPLHF. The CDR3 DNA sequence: TGTGCCAGCAGCTTTATGGGGGATAATTCACCCCTCCACTTT.

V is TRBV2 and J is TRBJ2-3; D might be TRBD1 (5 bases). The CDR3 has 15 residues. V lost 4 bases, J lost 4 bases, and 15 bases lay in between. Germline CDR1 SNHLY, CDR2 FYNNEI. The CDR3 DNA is TGTGCCAGCAGTGCAACAGGTCCACCTCCAGATACGCAGTATTTT. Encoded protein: CASSATGPPPDTQYF.